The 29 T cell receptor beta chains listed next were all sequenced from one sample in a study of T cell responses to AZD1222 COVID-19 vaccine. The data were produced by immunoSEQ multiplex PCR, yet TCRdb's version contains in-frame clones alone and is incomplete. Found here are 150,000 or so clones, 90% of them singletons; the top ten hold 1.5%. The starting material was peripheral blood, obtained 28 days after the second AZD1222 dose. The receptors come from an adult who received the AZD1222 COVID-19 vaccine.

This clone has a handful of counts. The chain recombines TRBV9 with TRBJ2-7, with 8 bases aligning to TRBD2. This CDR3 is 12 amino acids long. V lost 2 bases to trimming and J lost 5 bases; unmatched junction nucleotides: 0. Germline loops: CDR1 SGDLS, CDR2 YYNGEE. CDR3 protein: CASSVGLDEQYF. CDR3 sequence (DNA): TGTGCCAGCAGCGTGGGACTAGACGAGCAGTACTTC.

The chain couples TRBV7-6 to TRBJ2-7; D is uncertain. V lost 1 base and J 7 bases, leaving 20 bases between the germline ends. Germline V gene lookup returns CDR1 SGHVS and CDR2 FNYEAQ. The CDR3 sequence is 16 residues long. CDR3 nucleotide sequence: TGTGCCAGCAGCTTAGGTCGTAAGGGCTCGGGCCGAGAGCAGTACTTC. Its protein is CASSLGRKGSGREQYF.

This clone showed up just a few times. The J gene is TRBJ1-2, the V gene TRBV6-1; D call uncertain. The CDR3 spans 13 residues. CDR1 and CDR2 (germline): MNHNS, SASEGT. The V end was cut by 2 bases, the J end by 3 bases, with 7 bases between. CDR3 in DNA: TGTGCCAGCAGTGAAACCGGGGACTATGGCTACACCTTC. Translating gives CASSETGDYGYTF.

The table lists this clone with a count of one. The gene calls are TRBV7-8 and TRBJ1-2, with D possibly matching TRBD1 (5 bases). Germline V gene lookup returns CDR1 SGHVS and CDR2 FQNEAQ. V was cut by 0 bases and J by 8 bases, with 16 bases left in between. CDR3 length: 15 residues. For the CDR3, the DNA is TGTGCCAGCAGCTTAGCGCGAGACAGCATTCGGGGCTACACCTTC. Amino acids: CASSLARDSIRGYTF.

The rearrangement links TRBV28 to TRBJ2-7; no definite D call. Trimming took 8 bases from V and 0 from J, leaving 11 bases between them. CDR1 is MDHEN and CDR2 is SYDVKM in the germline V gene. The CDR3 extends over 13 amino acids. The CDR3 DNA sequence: TGTGCCAGCGGAAAAAGCCTCTCCTACGAGCAGTACTTC. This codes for CASGKSLSYEQYF.

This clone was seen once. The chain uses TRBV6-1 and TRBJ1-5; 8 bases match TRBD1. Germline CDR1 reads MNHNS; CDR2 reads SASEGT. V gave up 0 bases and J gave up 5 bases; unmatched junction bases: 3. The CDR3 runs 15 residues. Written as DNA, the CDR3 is TGTGCCAGCAGTGAAGCGCGGGACAGGCATCAGCCCCAGCATTTT. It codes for CASSEARDRHQPQHF.

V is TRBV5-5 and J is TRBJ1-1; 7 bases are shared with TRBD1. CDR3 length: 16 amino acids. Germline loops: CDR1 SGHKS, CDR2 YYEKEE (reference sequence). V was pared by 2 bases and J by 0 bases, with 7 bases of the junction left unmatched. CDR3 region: CASSFNTGVMNTEAFF. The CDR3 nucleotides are TGTGCCAGCAGCTTTAATACAGGGGTCATGAACACTGAAGCTTTCTTT.

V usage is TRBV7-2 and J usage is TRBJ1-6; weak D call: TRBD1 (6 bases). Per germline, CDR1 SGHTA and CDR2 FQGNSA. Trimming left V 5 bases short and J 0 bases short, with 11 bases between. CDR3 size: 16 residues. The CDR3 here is CASSTGASSYNSPLHF. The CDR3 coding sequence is TGTGCCAGCAGCACGGGGGCCAGCTCCTATAATTCACCCCTCCACTTT.

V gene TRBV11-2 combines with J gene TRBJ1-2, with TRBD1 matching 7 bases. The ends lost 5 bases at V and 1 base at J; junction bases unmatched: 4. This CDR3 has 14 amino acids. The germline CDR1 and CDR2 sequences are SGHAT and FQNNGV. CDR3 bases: TGTGCCAGCAGCCAGGGGACAGTTAACTATGGCTACACCTTC. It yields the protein CASSQGTVNYGYTF.

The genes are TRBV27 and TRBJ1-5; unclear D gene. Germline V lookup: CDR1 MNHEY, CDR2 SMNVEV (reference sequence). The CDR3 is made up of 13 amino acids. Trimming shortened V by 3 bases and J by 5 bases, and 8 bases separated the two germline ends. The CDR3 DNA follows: TGTGCCAGCAGTTTCTCCGTCTATCAGCCCCAGCATTTT. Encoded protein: CASSFSVYQPQHF.

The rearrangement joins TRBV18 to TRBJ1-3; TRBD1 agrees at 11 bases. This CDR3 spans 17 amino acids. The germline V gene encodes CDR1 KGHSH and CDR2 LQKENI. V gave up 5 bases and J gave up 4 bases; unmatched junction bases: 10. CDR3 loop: CASSAAGQGARGNTIYF. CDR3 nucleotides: TGTGCCAGCTCAGCAGCAGGACAGGGGGCGAGAGGAAACACCATATATTTT.

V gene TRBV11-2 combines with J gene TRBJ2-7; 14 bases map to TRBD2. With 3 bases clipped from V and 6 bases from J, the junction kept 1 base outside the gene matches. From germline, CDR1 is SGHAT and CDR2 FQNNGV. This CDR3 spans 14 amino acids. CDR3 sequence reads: CASSLGLAGVEQYF. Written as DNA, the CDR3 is TGTGCCAGCAGCTTGGGACTAGCGGGAGTCGAGCAGTACTTC.

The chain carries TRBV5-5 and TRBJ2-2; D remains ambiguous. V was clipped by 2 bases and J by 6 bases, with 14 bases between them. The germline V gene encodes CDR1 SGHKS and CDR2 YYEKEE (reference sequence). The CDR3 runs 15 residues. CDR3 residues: CASSLLGSIAGELFF. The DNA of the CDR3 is TGTGCCAGCAGCTTATTAGGGTCGATAGCCGGGGAGCTGTTTTTT.

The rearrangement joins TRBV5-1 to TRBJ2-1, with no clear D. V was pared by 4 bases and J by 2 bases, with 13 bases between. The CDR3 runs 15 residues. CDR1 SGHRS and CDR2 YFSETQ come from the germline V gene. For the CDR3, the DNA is TGCGCCAGCAGCCTAGATTATAACCCCTACAATGAGCAGTTCTTC. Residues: CASSLDYNPYNEQFF.

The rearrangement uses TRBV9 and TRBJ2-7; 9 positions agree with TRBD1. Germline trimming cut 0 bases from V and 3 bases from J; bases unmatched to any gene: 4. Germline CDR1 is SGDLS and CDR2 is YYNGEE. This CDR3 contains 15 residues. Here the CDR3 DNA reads TGTGCCAGCAGCGTAGAAGGACAGGGGAACTACGAGCAGTACTTC. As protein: CASSVEGQGNYEQYF.

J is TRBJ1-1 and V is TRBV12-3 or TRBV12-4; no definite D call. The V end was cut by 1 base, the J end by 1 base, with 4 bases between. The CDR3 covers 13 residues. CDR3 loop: CASSLVGNTEAFF. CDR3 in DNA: TGTGCCAGCAGTTTAGTCGGGAACACTGAAGCTTTCTTT.

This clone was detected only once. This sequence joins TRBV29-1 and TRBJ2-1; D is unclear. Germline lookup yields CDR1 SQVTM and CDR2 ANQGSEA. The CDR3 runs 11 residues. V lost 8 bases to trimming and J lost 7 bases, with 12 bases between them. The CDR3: CSLTLENEQFF. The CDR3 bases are TGCAGCCTTACCCTGGAGAATGAGCAGTTCTTC.

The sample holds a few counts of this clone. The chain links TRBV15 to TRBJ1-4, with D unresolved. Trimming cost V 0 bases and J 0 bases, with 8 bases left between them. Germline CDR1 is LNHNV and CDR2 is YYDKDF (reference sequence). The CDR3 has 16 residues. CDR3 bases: TGTGCCACCAGCAGAGAAGGACGGGCAACTAATGAAAAACTGTTTTTT. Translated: CATSREGRATNEKLFF. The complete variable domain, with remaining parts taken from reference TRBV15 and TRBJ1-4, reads DAMVIQNPRYQVTQFGKPVTLSCSQTLNHNVMYWYQQKSSQAPKLLFHYYDKDFNNEADTPDNFQSRRPNTSFCFLDIRSPGLGDTAMYLCATSREGRATNEKLFFGSGTQLSVL.

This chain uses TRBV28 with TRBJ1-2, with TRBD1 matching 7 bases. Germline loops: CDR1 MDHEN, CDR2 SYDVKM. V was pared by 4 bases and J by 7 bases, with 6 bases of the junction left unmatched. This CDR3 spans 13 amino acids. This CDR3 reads CASSSYRGGGYTF. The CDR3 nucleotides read TGTGCCAGCAGTTCCTACAGGGGAGGTGGCTACACCTTC.

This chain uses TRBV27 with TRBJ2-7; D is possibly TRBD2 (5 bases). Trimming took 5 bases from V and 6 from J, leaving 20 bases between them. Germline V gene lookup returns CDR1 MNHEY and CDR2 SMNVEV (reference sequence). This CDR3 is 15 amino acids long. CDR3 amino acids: CASSPDRGTRGEQYF. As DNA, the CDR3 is TGTGCCAGCAGTCCGGACCGTGGTACTCGGGGCGAGCAGTACTTC.

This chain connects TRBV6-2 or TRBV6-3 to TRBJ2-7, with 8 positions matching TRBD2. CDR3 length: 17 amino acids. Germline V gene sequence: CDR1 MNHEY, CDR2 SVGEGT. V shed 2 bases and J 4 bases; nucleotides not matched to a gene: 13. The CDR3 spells CASSYRAGGIQRYEQYF. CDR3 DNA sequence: TGTGCCAGCAGTTACCGTGCGGGAGGTATCCAGCGGTACGAGCAGTACTTC.

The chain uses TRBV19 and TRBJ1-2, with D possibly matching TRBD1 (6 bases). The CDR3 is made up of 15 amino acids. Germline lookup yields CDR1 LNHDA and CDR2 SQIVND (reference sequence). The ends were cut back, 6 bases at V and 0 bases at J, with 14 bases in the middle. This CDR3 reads CASSQWTAPNYGYTF. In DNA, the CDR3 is TGTGCCAGTAGCCAATGGACAGCCCCTAACTATGGCTACACCTTC.

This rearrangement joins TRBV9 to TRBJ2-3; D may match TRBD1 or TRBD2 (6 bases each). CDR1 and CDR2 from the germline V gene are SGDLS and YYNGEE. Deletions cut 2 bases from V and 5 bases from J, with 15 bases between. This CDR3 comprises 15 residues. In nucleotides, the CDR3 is TGTGCCAGCAGCGTGGTTAACGGGGGCGGAGATACGCAGTATTTT. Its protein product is CASSVVNGGGDTQYF.

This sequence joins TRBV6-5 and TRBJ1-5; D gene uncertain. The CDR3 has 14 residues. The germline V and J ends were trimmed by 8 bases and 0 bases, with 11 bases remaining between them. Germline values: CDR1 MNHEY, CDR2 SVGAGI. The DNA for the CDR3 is TGTGCCAGCGGGGTAGACTTTAGCAATCAGCCCCAGCATTTT. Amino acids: CASGVDFSNQPQHF.

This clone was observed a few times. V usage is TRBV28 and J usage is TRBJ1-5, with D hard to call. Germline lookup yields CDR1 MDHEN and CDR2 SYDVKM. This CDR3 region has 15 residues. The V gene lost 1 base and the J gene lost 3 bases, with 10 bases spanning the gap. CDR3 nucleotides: TGTGCCAGCAGTTTATCGGGAACAGCCAATCAGCCCCAGCATTTT. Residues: CASSLSGTANQPQHF.

CDR3 coding DNA: TGTGCCACCAGTGGAGGGACAGGGGGCGAAGAGACCCAGTACTTC. It codes for CATSGGTGGEETQYF. The chain is built from TRBV24-1 and TRBJ2-5; the match to TRBD1 covers 12 bases. This CDR3 is 15 amino acids long. V lost 5 bases, J lost 3 bases, and 3 bases stayed unmatched. Germline lookup yields CDR1 KGHDR and CDR2 SFDVKD.

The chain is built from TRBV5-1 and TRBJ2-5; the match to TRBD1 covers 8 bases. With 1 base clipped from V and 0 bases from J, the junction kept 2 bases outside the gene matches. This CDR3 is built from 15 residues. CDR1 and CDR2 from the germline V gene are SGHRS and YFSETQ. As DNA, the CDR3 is TGCGCCAGCAGCTTGCGGGGACAGGACCAAGAGACCCAGTACTTC. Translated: CASSLRGQDQETQYF.

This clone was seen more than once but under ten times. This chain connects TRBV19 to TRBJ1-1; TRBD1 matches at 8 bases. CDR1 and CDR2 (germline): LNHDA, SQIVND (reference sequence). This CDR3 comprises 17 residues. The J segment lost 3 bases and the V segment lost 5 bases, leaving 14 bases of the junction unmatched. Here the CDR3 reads CASSPRLAGGRDTEAFF. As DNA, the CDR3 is TGTGCCAGTAGTCCTCGATTGGCAGGGGGCAGGGACACTGAAGCTTTCTTT. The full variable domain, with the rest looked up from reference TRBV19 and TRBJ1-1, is DGGITQSPKYLFRKEGQNVTLSCEQNLNHDAMYWYRQDPGQGLRLIYYSQIVNDFQKGDIAEGYSVSREKKESFPLTVTSAQKNPTAFYLCASSPRLAGGRDTEAFFGQGTRLTVV.

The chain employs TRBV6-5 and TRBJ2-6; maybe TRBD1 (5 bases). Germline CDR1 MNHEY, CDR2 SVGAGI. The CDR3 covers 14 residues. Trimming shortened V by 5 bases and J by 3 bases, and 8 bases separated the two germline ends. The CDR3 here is CASSQGGGANVLTF. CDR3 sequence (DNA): TGTGCCAGCAGTCAGGGTGGTGGGGCCAACGTCCTGACTTTC.